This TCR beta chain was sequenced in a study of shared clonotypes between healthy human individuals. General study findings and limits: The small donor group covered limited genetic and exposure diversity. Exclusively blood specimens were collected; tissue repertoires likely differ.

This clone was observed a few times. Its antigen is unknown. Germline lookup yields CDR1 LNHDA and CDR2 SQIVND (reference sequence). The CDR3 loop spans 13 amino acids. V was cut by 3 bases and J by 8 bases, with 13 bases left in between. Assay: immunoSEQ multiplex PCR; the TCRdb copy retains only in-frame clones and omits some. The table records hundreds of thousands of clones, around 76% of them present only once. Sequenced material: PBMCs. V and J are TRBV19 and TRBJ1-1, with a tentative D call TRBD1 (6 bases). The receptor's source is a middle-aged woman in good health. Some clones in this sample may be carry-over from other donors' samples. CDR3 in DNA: TGTGCCAGTAGTATCGGGGGCAGAGAGGAAGCTTTCTTT. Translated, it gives CASSIGGREEAFF.